The 25 T cell receptor beta chains reported below all come from one sample, sequenced in a study of shared clonotypes between healthy human individuals. This table comes from immunoSEQ multiplex PCR, and its TCRdb copy is limited to in-frame clones, with some not included. Among approximately 500,000 clones, 79% were seen once, and the ten largest hold 13%. The source material was PBMCs. The receptors stem from a woman between 35 and 50 years old in good health. Some clones in this sample may be carry-over from other donors' samples.

The CDR3 DNA reads as TGTGCCAGCAGCCGCCCCCAGGGGCGGGAGACCCAGTACTTC. It translates to CASSRPQGRETQYF. V is TRBV28 and J is TRBJ2-5, with D perhaps matching TRBD1 (6 bases). The V end was cut by 6 bases, the J end by 5 bases, with 16 bases between. Germline V gives CDR1 MDHEN, CDR2 SYDVKM. The length of the CDR3 is 14 residues. Drawing the rest from reference TRBV28 and TRBJ2-5, the complete variable domain is DVKVTQSSRYLVKRTGEKVFLECVQDMDHENMFWYRQDPGLGLRLIYFSYDVKMKEKGDIPEGYSVSREKKERFSLILESASTNQTSMYLCASSRPQGRETQYFGPGTRLLVL.

The rearrangement uses TRBV28 and TRBJ1-3, with 8 bases identical to TRBD1. The CDR3 has 14 residues. CDR1 is MDHEN, CDR2 SYDVKM, per germline. V lost 7 bases, J lost 4 bases, and 6 bases stayed unmatched. Here the CDR3 reads CASTQGTGGNTIYF. The DNA of the CDR3 is TGTGCCAGCACCCAAGGGACAGGAGGAAACACCATATATTTT.

This clone was counted a single time. The CDR3 sequence is CAWEESTEAFF. The CDR3 region has the DNA TGTGCCTGGGAGGAGAGCACTGAAGCTTTCTTT. J is TRBJ1-1 and V is TRBV30; D gene ambiguous. The CDR3 extends over 11 amino acids. With 5 bases removed from V and 4 bases from J, the gap between germline ends came to 8 bases. The germline CDR1 and CDR2 sequences are GTSNPN and SVGIG (reference sequence).

This chain joins TRBV5-1 and TRBJ2-3; tentative D call: TRBD2 (6 bases). This CDR3 contains 15 residues. CDR1 and CDR2 from the germline V gene are SGHRS and YFSETQ. Trimming removed 0 bases at V and 6 bases at J, with 14 bases between. The CDR3 DNA reads as TGCGCCAGCAGCTTGGAGACTTTGCGGGGCGATACGCAGTATTTT. This gives the protein CASSLETLRGDTQYF.

CDR3 DNA sequence: TGTGCCAGCAGTCTCCCAGGCTACGAGCAGTACTTC. This encodes CASSLPGYEQYF. The chain employs TRBV28 and TRBJ2-7; D remains unclear. The CDR3 has 12 amino acids. Trimming took 5 bases from V and 3 from J, leaving 8 bases between them. Germline CDR1 is MDHEN and CDR2 is SYDVKM. Together with reference TRBV28 and TRBJ2-7, the CDR3 gives the full variable domain: DVKVTQSSRYLVKRTGEKVFLECVQDMDHENMFWYRQDPGLGLRLIYFSYDVKMKEKGDIPEGYSVSREKKERFSLILESASTNQTSMYLCASSLPGYEQYFGPGTRLTVT.

The rearrangement joins TRBV5-1 to TRBJ2-7; no clear D. V gave up 3 bases and J gave up 1 base, with 8 bases separating them. Germline-derived CDR1 and CDR2 are SGHRS and YFSETQ. This CDR3 region has 13 residues. The CDR3 region has the DNA TGCGCCAGCAGCTCCAGTCGGTCCTACGAGCAGTACTTC. Encoded protein: CASSSSRSYEQYF.

V gene TRBV9 combines with J gene TRBJ2-2; D perhaps matches TRBD1 (6 bases). V gave up 0 bases and J gave up 7 bases, with 13 bases separating them. Germline CDR1 is SGDLS and CDR2 is YYNGEE. The CDR3 is 15 residues long. The CDR3 DNA reads TGTGCCAGCAGCGTAGCGGTGGGGGCCGGCGGGGAGCTGTTTTTT. Translated, it gives CASSVAVGAGGELFF.

CDR3 nucleotides: TGTGCCAGCAGCCTCCCATGGGCACACAGCACAGATACGCAGTATTTT. This sequence encodes CASSLPWAHSTDTQYF. V usage is TRBV11-2 and J usage is TRBJ2-3; D not certain. Trimming took off 5 bases at V and 0 bases at J, with 15 bases between the two ends. CDR1 is SGHAT and CDR2 is FQNNGV in the germline V gene. The CDR3 runs to 16 residues.

The chain is built from TRBV30 and TRBJ2-5; 8 bases fit TRBD2. Germline V gene lookup returns CDR1 GTSNPN and CDR2 SVGIG (reference sequence). CDR3 length equals 12 residues. J gave up 7 bases and V 2 bases, and 3 bases lay outside the gene matches. CDR3 sequence reads: CAWSLAGGTQYF. CDR3 sequence (DNA): TGTGCCTGGAGTCTGGCGGGAGGGACCCAGTACTTC.

The chain couples TRBV7-2 to TRBJ2-1; a possible D gene is TRBD2 (6 bases). This CDR3 contains 15 residues. V gave up 2 bases and J gave up 5 bases, with 13 bases separating them. Germline lookup yields CDR1 SGHTA and CDR2 FQGNSA. Here the CDR3 reads CASSLMVGGNNEQFF. CDR3 coding DNA: TGTGCCAGCAGCTTAATGGTCGGGGGAAACAATGAGCAGTTCTTC.

The V and J genes are TRBV30 and TRBJ1-1; D not resolved. V was shortened by 1 base and J by 0 bases, with 6 bases between the two germline ends. The CDR3 sequence is 13 residues long. Germline lookup yields CDR1 GTSNPN and CDR2 SVGIG (reference sequence). The CDR3 nucleotides are TGTGCCTGGAGTGCTACCTTGAACACTGAAGCTTTCTTT. Its protein product is CAWSATLNTEAFF.

The V and J genes are TRBV28 and TRBJ1-1; 12 bases align to TRBD1. The J segment lost 5 bases and the V segment lost 7 bases, leaving 8 bases of the junction unmatched. Germline V lookup: CDR1 MDHEN, CDR2 SYDVKM. This CDR3 has 15 residues. The CDR3 loop reads CASTLGQGAWTEAFF. CDR3 nucleotide sequence: TGTGCCAGCACCCTGGGACAGGGGGCTTGGACTGAAGCTTTCTTT.

There are many counts of this clone. This sequence joins TRBV7-2 and TRBJ2-3; no firm D call. The V gene's germline CDR1 is SGHTA and CDR2 FQGNSA. There are 14 residues in the CDR3. Trimming took 5 bases from V and 5 from J, leaving 14 bases between them. Here the CDR3 DNA reads TGTGCCAGCAGCCTGTCTGGTGGTTTAGATACGCAGTATTTT. Translation: CASSLSGGLDTQYF.

This clone was counted only a few times. The chain joins TRBV7-9 to TRBJ2-5; 13 bases map to TRBD2. V gave up 1 base and J gave up 5 bases; unmatched junction bases: 1. The length of the CDR3 is 15 residues. Germline CDR1 SEHNR, CDR2 FQNEAQ (reference sequence). CDR3 residues: CASSLGTSGGETQYF. CDR3 coding DNA: TGTGCCAGCAGCTTAGGGACTAGCGGGGGTGAGACCCAGTACTTC. Full variable domain (missing parts from reference TRBV7-9 and TRBJ2-5): DTGVSQNPRHKITKRGQNVTFRCDPISEHNRLYWYRQTLGQGPEFLTYFQNEAQLEKSRLLSDRFSAERPKGSFSTLEIQRTEQGDSAMYLCASSLGTSGGETQYFGPGTRLLVL.

As to this clone: This sample also contains other DNA sequences that code for the same CDR3. This chain connects TRBV5-1 to TRBJ2-3; 11 bases are a match to TRBD2. V shed 4 bases and J 8 bases; nucleotides not matched to a gene: 9. The CDR3 is 15 residues long. CDR1 SGHRS and CDR2 YFSETQ come from the germline V gene. The CDR3 region is CASSPGGTSGVTQYF. CDR3 nucleotides: TGCGCCAGCAGCCCGGGGGGGACTAGCGGCGTTACGCAGTATTTT.

The V call is TRBV11-2, the J call TRBJ1-1; unclear D gene. V lost 2 bases and J lost 5, with 12 bases in between. The CDR3 contains 14 residues. Germline assignment: CDR1 SGHAT and CDR2 FQNNGV. The CDR3 DNA reads as TGTGCCAGCAGCTTACCAGGAGGGTGGACTGAAGCTTTCTTT. Residues: CASSLPGGWTEAFF.

The V call is TRBV7-6, the J call TRBJ2-7, with 14 positions matching TRBD2. The CDR3 is 16 amino acids. CDR1 is SGHVS and CDR2 is FNYEAQ in the germline V gene. The V segment lost 1 base and the J segment 6 bases; nucleotides outside the gene matches: 5. The DNA for the CDR3 is TGTGCCAGCAGCTTAGTCTCAGGACTAGCGGGAGGCGAGCAGTACTTC. Its protein is CASSLVSGLAGGEQYF.

The chain uses TRBV7-2 and TRBJ2-7; tentative D call: TRBD2 (6 bases). V was trimmed by 7 bases and J by 6 bases, leaving 16 bases between them. The CDR3 has 13 amino acids. The germline gives CDR1 SGHTA, CDR2 FQGNSA. The CDR3 bases are TGTGCCAGCATCACCTTGTCGGGGGTCGAGCAGTACTTC. This codes for CASITLSGVEQYF.

This clone was detected ten times or more. The CDR3 sequence is CASSEEPGADSGYGYTF. DNA for the CDR3: TGTGCCAGCAGTGAAGAGCCAGGGGCCGATTCTGGCTATGGCTACACCTTC. The rearrangement uses TRBV25-1 and TRBJ1-2; D possibly corresponds to TRBD1 (6 bases). CDR3 length equals 17 residues. V was trimmed by 2 bases and J by 4 bases, leaving 20 bases between them. Germline V gene sequence: CDR1 MGHDK, CDR2 SYGVNS.

In its sample, this clone was seen once. The V call is TRBV27, the J call TRBJ2-1; D is perhaps TRBD1 (6 bases). CDR1 is MNHEY and CDR2 is SMNVEV in the germline V gene (reference sequence). The CDR3 extends over 14 amino acids. The ends were cut back, 6 bases at V and 3 bases at J, with 12 bases in the middle. CDR3 in amino acids: CASRLEGHYNEQFF. CDR3 DNA: TGTGCCAGCAGACTCGAGGGACACTACAATGAGCAGTTCTTC.

Worth noting for this clone: Other nucleotide sequences from this sample produce the same CDR3. The chain couples TRBV5-4 to TRBJ2-1, with TRBD1 matching over 11 bases. Germline CDR1 is SGHNT and CDR2 is YYREEE (reference sequence). V lost 3 bases and J lost 3; bases outside the gene matches: 2. The CDR3 totals 15 residues. The chain's CDR3 is CASSSGTGGYNEQFF. CDR3 nucleotides: TGTGCCAGCAGCTCGGGGACAGGGGGCTACAATGAGCAGTTCTTC.

About this clone itself: Within the sample, other DNA sequences also encode this same CDR3. V is TRBV7-2 and J is TRBJ2-3; 9 bases are shared with TRBD2. CDR1 is SGHTA, CDR2 FQGNSA, per germline. The V and J ends lost 1 base and 3 bases, in that order; junction bases with no gene match: 2. The CDR3 length is 15 residues. The CDR3 reads CASSLVAGATDTQYF. For the CDR3, the DNA is TGTGCCAGCAGCTTAGTAGCGGGAGCGACAGATACGCAGTATTTT.

The V and J genes are TRBV2 and TRBJ1-1, with D possibly TRBD1 on 6 matching bases. Trimming removed 4 bases from V and 0 bases from J, with 9 bases in between. This CDR3 region has 14 residues. The germline V gene has CDR1 SNHLY and CDR2 FYNNEI. DNA for the CDR3: TGTGCCAGCAGTGGTACAGGGTTGAACACTGAAGCTTTCTTT. Residues: CASSGTGLNTEAFF.

The J gene is TRBJ2-2, the V gene TRBV27, with D possibly called TRBD1 or TRBD2 (6 bases each). The CDR3 is 15 residues long. In germline, CDR1 is MNHEY, CDR2 SMNVEV (reference sequence). The germline V and J ends were trimmed by 7 bases and 5 bases, with 17 bases remaining between them. The DNA of the CDR3 is TGTGCCAGCACCCTCCGGGGGCCGAGGACCGGGGAGCTGTTTTTT. Amino acid sequence: CASTLRGPRTGELFF.

The chain has TRBV6-6 and TRBJ2-7, with 7 bases matching TRBD1. The length of the CDR3 is 13 residues. Losses at the gene ends were 2 bases for V and 2 bases for J; bases not matched to a gene: 0. CDR1 and CDR2 from the germline V gene are MNHNY and SVGAGI (reference sequence). CDR3 residues: CASSYTGAYEQYF. The CDR3 nucleotides read TGTGCCAGCAGTTACACAGGGGCCTACGAGCAGTACTTC.